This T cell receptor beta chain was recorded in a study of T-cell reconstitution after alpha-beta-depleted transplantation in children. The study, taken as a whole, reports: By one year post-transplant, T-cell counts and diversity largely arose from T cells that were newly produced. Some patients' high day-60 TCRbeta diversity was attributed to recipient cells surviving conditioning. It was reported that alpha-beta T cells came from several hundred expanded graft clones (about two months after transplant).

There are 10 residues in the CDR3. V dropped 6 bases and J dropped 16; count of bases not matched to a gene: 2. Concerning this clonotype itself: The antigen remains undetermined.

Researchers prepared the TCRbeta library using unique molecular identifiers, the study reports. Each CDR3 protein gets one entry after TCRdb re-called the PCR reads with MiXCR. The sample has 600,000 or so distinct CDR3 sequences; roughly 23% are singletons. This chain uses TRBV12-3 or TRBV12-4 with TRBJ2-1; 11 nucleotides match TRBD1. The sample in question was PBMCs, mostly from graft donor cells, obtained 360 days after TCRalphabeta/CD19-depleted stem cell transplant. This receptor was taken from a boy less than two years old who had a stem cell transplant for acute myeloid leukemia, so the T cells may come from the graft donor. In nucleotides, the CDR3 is TGTGCCAGCAGGGACAGGGGGCTATTCTTC. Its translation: CASRDRGLFF.